The rows below give T cell receptor beta chains drawn from one sample of a study of blood T cells in healthy people across ages. TCRdb passed the 5' RACE reads through MiXCR, listing each CDR3 protein once. The sample lists roughly 1.5 million distinct CDR3 sequences, less than 45% occurring once. The sample taken for sequencing was blood. These receptors came from a woman aged 18-30 years in good health. Both conserved end residues are part of each CDR3. A D gene is named only where the DNA matches it firmly. Only some rows state a clone size, as once, few, many or a class for expanded clones.

abundance: NA
j_gene: TRBJ2-2
v_gene: TRBV15
d_gene: NA
CDR3aa: CATSSGPNTGELFF

abundance: NA
j_gene: TRBJ2-7
v_gene: TRBV4-3
d_gene: NA
CDR3aa: CASSQEGPGGYEQYF

abundance: NA
j_gene: TRBJ2-4
v_gene: TRBV20-1
d_gene: NA
CDR3aa: CSARSDPGLGIQYF

abundance: many
j_gene: TRBJ1-2
v_gene: TRBV28
d_gene: NA
CDR3aa: CASRSGPQKGYTF

abundance: few
j_gene: TRBJ2-4
v_gene: TRBV28
d_gene: NA
CDR3aa: CASSLATAKNIQYF

abundance: NA
j_gene: TRBJ2-1
v_gene: TRBV27
d_gene: TRBD2
CDR3aa: CASSLRAGAYYNEQFF

abundance: NA
j_gene: TRBJ2-2
v_gene: TRBV12-3/TRBV12-4
d_gene: NA
CDR3aa: CASRLSGRANTGELFF

abundance: few
j_gene: TRBJ1-5
v_gene: TRBV20-1
d_gene: NA
CDR3aa: CSAREAQGFGQPQHF

abundance: NA
j_gene: TRBJ2-3
v_gene: TRBV27
d_gene: NA
CDR3aa: CASSVDGEPAQYF

abundance: NA
j_gene: TRBJ1-1
v_gene: TRBV29-1
d_gene: NA
CDR3aa: CSVWRGGVNTEAFF

abundance: few
j_gene: TRBJ2-1
v_gene: TRBV5-1
d_gene: NA
CDR3aa: CPSSWDTTANEQFF

abundance: NA
j_gene: TRBJ2-3
v_gene: TRBV6-5
d_gene: NA
CDR3aa: CASSSPAQGSTDTQYF

abundance: NA
j_gene: TRBJ1-1
v_gene: TRBV4-3
d_gene: NA
CDR3aa: CATSPGRRNAEAFF

abundance: NA
j_gene: TRBJ2-2
v_gene: TRBV7-9
d_gene: NA
CDR3aa: CASGELFF

abundance: NA
j_gene: TRBJ2-3
v_gene: TRBV7-9
d_gene: TRBD1
CDR3aa: CASSQQGAGGFSLRDTQYF

abundance: NA
j_gene: TRBJ2-1
v_gene: TRBV10-3
d_gene: NA
CDR3aa: CAIHPGGGYNEQFF

abundance: NA
j_gene: TRBJ2-7
v_gene: TRBV27
d_gene: NA
CDR3aa: CASSSDLHREQYF

abundance: NA
j_gene: TRBJ1-2
v_gene: TRBV20-1
d_gene: TRBD1
CDR3aa: CSAQQGYGYTF

abundance: few
j_gene: TRBJ1-1
v_gene: TRBV10-3
d_gene: TRBD1
CDR3aa: CAISELGGDTEAFF

abundance: NA
j_gene: TRBJ1-1
v_gene: TRBV6-5
d_gene: NA
CDR3aa: CASRSDRTNTEAFF

abundance: few
j_gene: TRBJ2-1
v_gene: TRBV20-1
d_gene: NA
CDR3aa: CSPRGNEQFF

abundance: few
j_gene: TRBJ2-5
v_gene: TRBV12-3/TRBV12-4
d_gene: TRBD2
CDR3aa: CASREGLAGTNEQYF

abundance: NA
j_gene: TRBJ1-5
v_gene: TRBV27
d_gene: TRBD1
CDR3aa: CASSPTRQGARQPQHF

abundance: NA
j_gene: TRBJ1-5
v_gene: TRBV14
d_gene: NA
CDR3aa: CASSQRFNQPQHF

abundance: NA
j_gene: TRBJ1-2
v_gene: TRBV28
d_gene: TRBD1
CDR3aa: CASRTGVNYGYTF

abundance: many
j_gene: TRBJ2-1
v_gene: TRBV29-1
d_gene: NA
CDR3aa: CSAHRENEQFF

abundance: NA
j_gene: TRBJ2-3
v_gene: TRBV30
d_gene: NA
CDR3aa: CAWSLDGLSTDTQYF

abundance: NA
j_gene: TRBJ2-1
v_gene: TRBV6-2/TRBV6-3
d_gene: NA
CDR3aa: CASSPDCGQFF